These T cell receptor beta chains were read from a single sample in a study of blood T cell repertoires in COVID-19. The data were produced by immunoSEQ multiplex PCR, yet TCRdb's version contains in-frame clones alone and is incomplete. In the table there are fewer than 350,000 clones, less than 90% of which are singletons. Sequenced sample: peripheral blood. All receptors come from a woman in her 30s with COVID-19, enrolled during active disease. Both conserved end residues are part of each CDR3. The D gene is left open where the match is weak. Rows may omit the clone size; those that give it use once, few, many or a size class.

D gene | J gene | clone size | V gene | CDR3 protein | CDR3 DNA
TRBD2 | TRBJ2-7 | NA | TRBV24-1 | CATSARGGPSYEQYF | TGTGCCACCAGTGCGCGGGGGGGCCCTTCCTACGAGCAGTACTTC
TRBD1 | TRBJ1-5 | NA | TRBV6-5 | CASSLGTVNQPQHF | TGTGCCAGCAGTCTCGGGACAGTGAATCAGCCCCAGCATTTT
NA | TRBJ2-5 | once | TRBV7-9 | CASSLAPQETQYF | TGTGCCAGCAGCTTAGCCCCACAGGAGACCCAGTACTTC
NA | TRBJ2-7 | NA | TRBV5-1 | CASSLRSTYEQYF | TGCGCCAGCAGCTTGAGGAGCACATACGAGCAGTACTTC
NA | TRBJ2-7 | NA | TRBV3-1/TRBV3-2 | CASSQERLSSEQYF | TGTGCCAGCAGCCAAGAGAGGTTATCAAGCGAGCAGTACTTC
NA | TRBJ1-2 | NA | TRBV28 | CATGQFYGYTF | TGTGCCACCGGACAGTTCTATGGCTACACCTTC
TRBD2 | TRBJ2-1 | NA | TRBV19 | CASSIVAGVTKYNEQFF | TGTGCCAGTAGTATAGTTGCGGGGGTAACAAAGTACAATGAGCAGTTCTTC
NA | TRBJ2-1 | NA | TRBV4-1 | CASSGAGLNEQFF | TGCGCCAGCAGCGGAGCCGGCCTCAATGAGCAGTTCTTC
NA | TRBJ2-3 | NA | TRBV7-2 | CASSPQVADTQYF | TGTGCCAGCAGCCCCCAGGTGGCAGATACGCAGTATTTT
NA | TRBJ1-1 | NA | TRBV6-5 | CASSYGGQINTEAFF | TGTGCCAGCAGTTACGGGGGCCAGATTAACACTGAAGCTTTCTTT
NA | TRBJ1-2 | few | TRBV19 | CASSTTGPRGYGYTF | TGTGCCAGTAGTACCACAGGGCCGAGGGGATATGGCTACACCTTC
NA | TRBJ2-3 | NA | TRBV3-1/TRBV3-2 | CASSQANGPLRDTQYF | TGTGCCAGCAGCCAAGCAAACGGTCCGCTCAGGGATACGCAGTATTTT
TRBD1 | TRBJ1-1 | NA | TRBV5-5 | CASSLWRGLRTEAFF | TGTGCCAGCAGCCTTTGGAGGGGGCTAAGGACTGAAGCTTTCTTT
NA | TRBJ2-4 | NA | TRBV11-2 | CASSSPREMAKNIQYF | TGTGCCAGCAGCTCTCCCAGGGAAATGGCCAAAAACATTCAGTACTTC
NA | TRBJ2-7 | NA | TRBV13 | CASSLVGSGEQYF | TGTGCCAGCAGCTTAGTTGGGTCAGGCGAGCAGTACTTC
TRBD1 | TRBJ1-1 | NA | TRBV4-1 | CASSQPGTGSTEAFF | TGCGCCAGCAGCCAACCTGGGACAGGGTCTACTGAAGCTTTCTTT
NA | TRBJ1-4 | NA | TRBV7-9 | CASSADSEKLFF | TGTGCCAGCAGCGCAGACTCAGAAAAACTGTTTTTT